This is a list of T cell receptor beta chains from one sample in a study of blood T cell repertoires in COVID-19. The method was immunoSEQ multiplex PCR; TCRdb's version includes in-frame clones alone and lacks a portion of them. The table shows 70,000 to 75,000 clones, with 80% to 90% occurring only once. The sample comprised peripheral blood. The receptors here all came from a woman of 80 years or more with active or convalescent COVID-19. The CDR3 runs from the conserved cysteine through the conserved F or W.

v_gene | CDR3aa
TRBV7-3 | CASSADMGQTNTEAFF
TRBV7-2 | CASSLAGGRETQYF
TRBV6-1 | CASSDGQGNEKLFF
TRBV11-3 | CASRGRVSSYEQYF
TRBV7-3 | CASSSRRALRDSAGRDTQYF
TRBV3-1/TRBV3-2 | CASSQPLATGGYTF
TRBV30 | CAWSGLGTRHVNTEAFF
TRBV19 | CASTARGTEAFF
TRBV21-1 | CASRLGQGSEKLFF
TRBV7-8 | CASSSPGSDSPFNYYGYTF
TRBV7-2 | CASSQTYNSPLHF
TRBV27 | CASSLLGSGSWTDTQYF
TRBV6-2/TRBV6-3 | CASSSPTSGRTDTQYF
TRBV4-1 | CASSQGLIRGQEVYEQYF
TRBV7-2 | CASSLGVGSGGRMYF
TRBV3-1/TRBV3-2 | CASSKSLAGGQGTQYF
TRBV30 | CAWMRITGPEKKAFF
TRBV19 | CASRLATSGRAVSSYNEQFF
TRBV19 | CASRGFGYEQYF
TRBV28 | CASSLRGGQFF